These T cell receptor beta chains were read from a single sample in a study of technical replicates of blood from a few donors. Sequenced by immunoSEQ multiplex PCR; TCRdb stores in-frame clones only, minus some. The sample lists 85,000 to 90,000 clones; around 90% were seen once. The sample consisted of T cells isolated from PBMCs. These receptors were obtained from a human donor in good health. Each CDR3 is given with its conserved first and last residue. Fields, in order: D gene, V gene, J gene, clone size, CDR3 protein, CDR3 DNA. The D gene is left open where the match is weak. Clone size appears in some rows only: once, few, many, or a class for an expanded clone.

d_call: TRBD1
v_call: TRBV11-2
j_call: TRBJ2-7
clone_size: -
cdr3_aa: CASSSLQGVSYEQYF
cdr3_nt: TGTGCCAGCAGCTCTCTTCAGGGGGTCTCCTACGAGCAGTACTTC

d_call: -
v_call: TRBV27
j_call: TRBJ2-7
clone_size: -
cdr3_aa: CASGVRASHEQYF
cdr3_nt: TGTGCCAGCGGTGTCAGGGCGTCCCACGAGCAGTACTTC

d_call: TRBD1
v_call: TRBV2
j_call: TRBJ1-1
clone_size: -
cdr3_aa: CASSDDRGRGDTEAFF
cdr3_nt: TGTGCCAGCAGCGACGACAGGGGGCGAGGGGACACTGAAGCTTTCTTT

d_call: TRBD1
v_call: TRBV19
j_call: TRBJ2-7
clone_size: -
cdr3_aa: CASSLGTGSYEQYF
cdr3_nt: TGTGCCAGTAGTCTAGGGACAGGGAGCTACGAGCAGTACTTC

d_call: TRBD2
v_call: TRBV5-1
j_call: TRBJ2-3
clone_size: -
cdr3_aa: CASSPGTSADTQYF
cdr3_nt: TGCGCCAGCAGCCCCGGGACTAGCGCAGATACGCAGTATTTT

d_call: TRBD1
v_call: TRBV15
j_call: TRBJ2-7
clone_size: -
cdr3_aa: CATSSKTGLYEQYF
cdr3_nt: TGTGCCACCAGCAGTAAGACAGGGCTATACGAGCAGTACTTC

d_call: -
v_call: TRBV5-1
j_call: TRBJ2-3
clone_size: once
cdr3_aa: CASSLGDTYSTDTQYF
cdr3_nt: TGCGCCAGCAGCTTGGGGGACACATATAGCACAGATACGCAGTATTTT

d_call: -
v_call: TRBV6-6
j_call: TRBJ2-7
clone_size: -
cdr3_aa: CASSSSELSYEQYF
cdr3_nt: TGTGCCAGCTCTTCTAGCGAGCTCTCCTACGAGCAGTACTTC

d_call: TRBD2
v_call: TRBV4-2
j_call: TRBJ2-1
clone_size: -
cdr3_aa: CASSQETSGSFHEQFF
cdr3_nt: TGTGCCAGCAGCCAAGAGACTAGCGGGAGTTTCCATGAGCAGTTCTTC

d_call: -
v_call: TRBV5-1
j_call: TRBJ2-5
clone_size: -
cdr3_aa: CASSLGLGGQETQYF
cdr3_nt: TGCGCCAGCAGCTTGGGGTTAGGGGGCCAAGAGACCCAGTACTTC

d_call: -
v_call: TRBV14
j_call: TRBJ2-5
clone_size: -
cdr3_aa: CASSHFGTQEGETQYF
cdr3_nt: TGTGCCAGCAGCCACTTTGGGACCCAGGAGGGAGAGACCCAGTACTTC

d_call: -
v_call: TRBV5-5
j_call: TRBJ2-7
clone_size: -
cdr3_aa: CASSLADLLYEQYF
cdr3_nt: TGTGCCAGCAGCTTGGCCGATCTACTTTACGAGCAGTACTTC

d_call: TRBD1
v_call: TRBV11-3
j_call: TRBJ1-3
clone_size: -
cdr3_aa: CASSSRDSRNTIYF
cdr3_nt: TGTGCCAGCAGCTCCAGGGACAGCAGAAACACCATATATTTT

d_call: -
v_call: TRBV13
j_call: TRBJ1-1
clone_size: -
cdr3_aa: CASSFTGNTEAFF
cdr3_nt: TGTGCCAGCAGCTTTACGGGGAACACTGAAGCTTTCTTT